This TCR beta chain was sequenced during a study of T cells after yellow fever vaccination. Study-level results: The booster saw the reappearance of most primary-vaccination clones (roughly 97% CD4, around 88% CD8).

In germline, CDR1 is SGHRS, CDR2 YFSETQ. The CDR3 runs 16 residues. With 2 bases removed from V and 0 bases from J, the gap between germline ends came to 12 bases. This clonotype has only a few counts. The antigen remains unidentified. Template switching by 5'RACE produced TCR cDNA, adding a universal primer site and UMIs. TCRdb itself ran the 5' RACE reads through MiXCR, one entry per CDR3 protein. The table lists 620,000 or so distinct CDR3 sequences, roughly a sixth of them singletons. Specimen: PBMCs, collected 5 to 6 days after the first yellow fever vaccination. This TCR derives from a man aged 18 to 30 who received the YFV17D yellow fever vaccine. The J gene is TRBJ1-3, the V gene TRBV5-1; tentative D call: TRBD1 (6 bases). The CDR3 bases are TGCGCCAGCAGCTTCCAGGGACATCTCTCTGGAAACACCATATATTTT. Translating gives CASSFQGHLSGNTIYF.